These 2 T cell receptor beta chains came from one sample sequenced in a study of T cells in Graves' hyperthyroidism and ophthalmopathy. Amplification of TCR beta CDR3 regions was performed using RNA transcripts as template. The primer set for the first-round RT-PCR of the TCR CDR3 was HTBI. TCRdb re-derived calls from the multiplex PCR reads in MiXCR, one entry per CDR3 protein. The sample yields hundreds of thousands of distinct CDR3 sequences, roughly 46% seen once. Sequencing was carried out using peripheral blood or thyroid tissue (not recorded which). These receptors originate from a woman between 18 and 29 years old with Graves' hyperthyroidism.

V usage is TRBV15 and J usage is TRBJ1-3; D ambiguous. The length of the CDR3 is 15 residues. In germline, CDR1 is LNHNV, CDR2 YYDKDF (reference sequence). Trimming removed 0 bases from V and 1 base from J, with 7 bases in between. CDR3 DNA: TGTGCCACCAGCAGAGATGAGGGATCTGGAAACACCATATATTTT. It specifies CATSRDEGSGNTIYF.

This chain joins TRBV19 and TRBJ2-7; 8 bases match TRBD1. This CDR3 has 16 residues. Losses at the gene ends were 5 bases for V and 3 bases for J; bases not matched to a gene: 12. Germline CDR1 is LNHDA and CDR2 is SQIVND (reference sequence). The CDR3 loop is CASSVDRAISGYEQYF. The DNA of the CDR3 is TGTGCCAGTAGTGTGGACAGGGCGATTAGCGGCTACGAGCAGTACTTC.